These T cell receptor beta chains were read from a single sample in a study of TIL therapy for anti-PD-1-resistant metastatic lung cancer. The assay was immunoSEQ multiplex PCR, and TCRdb's table has in-frame clones only and misses some. The repertoire holds about 36,000 clones, around four fifths seen once, with 4.5% to 7% in the top ten. The sample here was blood, taken at baseline. The receptors derive from a person between 25 and 80 years old with non-small cell lung cancer. CDR3s leave out the opening cysteine and the closing phenylalanine or tryptophan. A clone size is listed for some rows: how often the clone was seen (once, few, many), or a class if it is expanded.

abundance: -
v_gene: TRBV2
j_gene: TRBJ1-1
CDR3aa: ASSEDTLNTEAF

abundance: few
v_gene: TRBV19
j_gene: TRBJ1-1
CDR3aa: ASRPRQQNTEAF

abundance: once
v_gene: TRBV7-9
j_gene: TRBJ1-4
CDR3aa: ASANRQTGTEKLF

abundance: few
v_gene: TRBV25-1
j_gene: TRBJ1-2
CDR3aa: ASSGGGYGYT

abundance: -
v_gene: TRBV18
j_gene: TRBJ2-3
CDR3aa: ASSPRTYRDTQY

abundance: -
v_gene: TRBV5-7
j_gene: TRBJ1-5
CDR3aa: ASSSDRGNQPQH

abundance: -
v_gene: TRBV6-5
j_gene: TRBJ1-3
CDR3aa: ASSYGSSGNTIY

abundance: few
v_gene: TRBV11-2
j_gene: TRBJ1-1
CDR3aa: ASSWTDSTEAF

abundance: -
v_gene: TRBV29-1
j_gene: TRBJ2-5
CDR3aa: SVERGGTGRETQY

abundance: -
v_gene: TRBV15
j_gene: TRBJ1-6
CDR3aa: ATSRTGQSSYNSPLH

abundance: -
v_gene: TRBV5-8
j_gene: TRBJ2-3
CDR3aa: ASSLSGQGADTQY

abundance: once
v_gene: TRBV28
j_gene: TRBJ2-1
CDR3aa: ASGRSGTSYNEQF

abundance: -
v_gene: TRBV5-1
j_gene: TRBJ1-4
CDR3aa: ASSGGQPNEKLF

abundance: -
v_gene: TRBV2
j_gene: TRBJ1-3
CDR3aa: ASTKDRGLSGNTIY

abundance: -
v_gene: TRBV9
j_gene: TRBJ2-7
CDR3aa: ASSVGGTGSYEQY

abundance: -
v_gene: TRBV7-9
j_gene: TRBJ2-3
CDR3aa: ASSLRVSGVGTDTQY

abundance: -
v_gene: TRBV7-8
j_gene: TRBJ2-1
CDR3aa: ASSLVTGSYNEQF

abundance: -
v_gene: TRBV11-2
j_gene: TRBJ2-1
CDR3aa: ASSSYSGESNEQF

abundance: -
v_gene: TRBV6-1
j_gene: TRBJ2-3
CDR3aa: ASSALLAGGTDTQY

abundance: -
v_gene: TRBV7-3
j_gene: TRBJ2-3
CDR3aa: ASSVTGGDTQY

abundance: -
v_gene: TRBV7-2
j_gene: TRBJ2-7
CDR3aa: ASLLRAGGANEQY

abundance: -
v_gene: TRBV10-3
j_gene: TRBJ2-7
CDR3aa: AIAASYEQY

abundance: few
v_gene: TRBV19
j_gene: TRBJ2-4
CDR3aa: ASIPQTGPVSENIQY

abundance: few
v_gene: TRBV30
j_gene: TRBJ1-1
CDR3aa: AWSQNFRNTEAF

abundance: -
v_gene: TRBV7-6
j_gene: TRBJ1-2
CDR3aa: ASSLYRPGVSNGYT

abundance: -
v_gene: TRBV4-1
j_gene: TRBJ2-5
CDR3aa: ASSQGGETQY

abundance: -
v_gene: TRBV18
j_gene: TRBJ1-1
CDR3aa: ASSPQFLNTEAF

abundance: -
v_gene: TRBV19
j_gene: TRBJ2-1
CDR3aa: ASSIGGAGLNEQF

abundance: -
v_gene: TRBV6-6
j_gene: TRBJ1-6
CDR3aa: ASSYLDSSSNSPLH

abundance: -
v_gene: TRBV7-6
j_gene: TRBJ2-1
CDR3aa: ASSLGTSRDEQF

abundance: once
v_gene: TRBV19
j_gene: TRBJ1-1
CDR3aa: ASSMGQGRTEAF

abundance: -
v_gene: TRBV4-3
j_gene: TRBJ2-2
CDR3aa: ASSQDRGEGELF

abundance: -
v_gene: TRBV2
j_gene: TRBJ1-6
CDR3aa: ASTGGYNSPLH

abundance: few
v_gene: TRBV4-3
j_gene: TRBJ1-2
CDR3aa: ASSQRGTDGYT

abundance: -
v_gene: TRBV6-1
j_gene: TRBJ2-1
CDR3aa: ASSGDRGRNEQF

abundance: -
v_gene: TRBV30
j_gene: TRBJ1-1
CDR3aa: AWGGSIEAF

abundance: few
v_gene: TRBV7-9
j_gene: TRBJ1-1
CDR3aa: ASSQTNTEAF

abundance: -
v_gene: TRBV4-3
j_gene: TRBJ2-5
CDR3aa: ASSQGGGGAQETQY

abundance: few
v_gene: TRBV6-5
j_gene: TRBJ1-1
CDR3aa: ASGGTQIPNTEAF

abundance: -
v_gene: TRBV2
j_gene: TRBJ2-2
CDR3aa: ASSGSPATGELF

abundance: -
v_gene: TRBV19
j_gene: TRBJ2-2
CDR3aa: ASSPGLTGELF

abundance: -
v_gene: TRBV4-2
j_gene: TRBJ2-1
CDR3aa: ASSLQALLDEQF

abundance: -
v_gene: TRBV27
j_gene: TRBJ2-1
CDR3aa: ASSSPGTSGRHEQF

abundance: -
v_gene: TRBV27
j_gene: TRBJ2-7
CDR3aa: ASSSLRGSYEQY

abundance: -
v_gene: TRBV29-1
j_gene: TRBJ2-7
CDR3aa: SVEEGYEQY

abundance: -
v_gene: TRBV7-9
j_gene: TRBJ1-6
CDR3aa: ASRDSSYNSPLH

abundance: -
v_gene: TRBV7-9
j_gene: TRBJ2-5
CDR3aa: ASSPGLAEEETQY

abundance: -
v_gene: TRBV6-5
j_gene: TRBJ2-5
CDR3aa: ASRTSGETQY

abundance: once
v_gene: TRBV7-2
j_gene: TRBJ1-1
CDR3aa: ASSAGYKNTEAF

abundance: -
v_gene: TRBV7-9
j_gene: TRBJ2-3
CDR3aa: ASSPGRTGTQY

abundance: -
v_gene: TRBV27
j_gene: TRBJ2-5
CDR3aa: ASSPELAGRETQY

abundance: few
v_gene: TRBV9
j_gene: TRBJ1-5
CDR3aa: ASSVVGDSNQPQH

abundance: -
v_gene: TRBV19
j_gene: TRBJ2-7
CDR3aa: ASSPRRGAAYEQY

abundance: -
v_gene: TRBV5-1
j_gene: TRBJ2-7
CDR3aa: ASSVMGQLAGEQY

abundance: -
v_gene: TRBV27
j_gene: TRBJ1-5
CDR3aa: ASRTGVSQPQH

abundance: -
v_gene: TRBV5-1
j_gene: TRBJ2-3
CDR3aa: ASSLDAGPRTDTQY

abundance: few
v_gene: TRBV5-4
j_gene: TRBJ1-2
CDR3aa: ASSLDPRGYGYT